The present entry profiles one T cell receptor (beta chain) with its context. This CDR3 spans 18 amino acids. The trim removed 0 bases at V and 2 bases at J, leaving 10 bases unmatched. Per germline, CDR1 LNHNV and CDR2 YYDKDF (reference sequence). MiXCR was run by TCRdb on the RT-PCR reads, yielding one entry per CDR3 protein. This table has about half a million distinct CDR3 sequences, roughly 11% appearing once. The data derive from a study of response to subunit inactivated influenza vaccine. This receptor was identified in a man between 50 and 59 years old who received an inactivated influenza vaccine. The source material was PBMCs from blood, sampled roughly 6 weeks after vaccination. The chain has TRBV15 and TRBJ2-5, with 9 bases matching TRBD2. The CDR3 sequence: CATSRDYGTSSPQETQYF. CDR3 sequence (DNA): TGTGCCACCAGCAGAGATTATGGGACTAGCTCCCCTCAAGAGACCCAGTACTTC.